One T cell receptor beta chain is described in this entry. The antigen remains undetermined. This entry is derived from a study of Ad26.COV2.S vaccination and SARS-CoV-2 variants. Study details: Ad26.COV2.S was injected intramuscularly once or twice, 56 days apart.

Germline lookup yields CDR1 SGHRS and CDR2 YFSETQ. The germline V and J ends were trimmed by 4 bases and 7 bases, with 17 bases remaining between them. This CDR3 region has 14 residues. TCRdb's table, derived via immunoSEQ multiplex PCR, lists solely in-frame clones and lacks some. The sample lists around 320,000 clones, roughly 80% occurring once. Treatment meaning: about 20 received Ad26.COV2.S at low or high dose, single or two shots; about 5 received placebo; per-sample allocation not given. It was on day 63 after the first vaccine or placebo injection that samples were taken. Points from the study as a whole: Following vaccination, spike-specific CD8+ and CD4+ T cell responses reportedly exhibited substantial breadth. Vaccine recipients posted higher spike-specific TCR breadth than their placebo counterparts.

This specimen was peripheral blood, taken in a trial of Ad26.COV2.S vaccine versus placebo. This TCR was recovered from a person aged 18-60 years who received the Ad26.COV2.S COVID-19 vaccine or a placebo. This chain connects TRBV5-1 to TRBJ1-2; tentatively, D is TRBD1 (6 bases). CDR3 loop: CASSLLQGGTGYTF. The CDR3 DNA sequence: TGCGCCAGCAGCCTCTTACAGGGTGGGACTGGCTACACCTTC.